The clone carrying this T cell receptor beta chain showed up many times. This entry belongs to a study of low-dose radiotherapy and immunotherapy resistance in tumors. Study-wide background: Each two-week cycle included intravenous cyclophosphamide 200 mg/m2, given one day before radiation and immunotherapy.

Per the germline V gene, CDR1 is SQVTM and CDR2 is ANQGSEA. This CDR3 comprises 14 residues. Deletions cut 6 bases from V and 4 bases from J, with 17 bases between. Stated time point: after trial treatment. The treatment: LDRT plus nivolumab, ipilimumab, low-dose cyclophosphamide and aspirin (RACIN trial). The therapy administered to donors comprised nivolumab, ipilimumab, aspirin, low-dose cyclophosphamide and low-dose radiotherapy. First-strand cDNA used TRAV- and TRBV-specific primers, covering alpha and beta chains. TCR amplification used roughly 20 PCR cycles, a constant-region primer and a V-primer adapter. MiXCR, applied by TCRdb to the reads, yields one record per CDR3 protein. The sample yields tens of thousands of distinct CDR3 sequences, less than 30% seen once.

The specimen was PBMCs, collected after low-dose radiotherapy plus immunotherapy. The chain has TRBV29-1 and TRBJ2-3, with a weak D call TRBD1 (5 bases). The origin of this receptor is a male donor with prostate cancer. For the CDR3, the DNA is TGCAGCGTCTGGGGTGCAGGGTATTCAGATACGCAGTATTTT. Translating gives CSVWGAGYSDTQYF.